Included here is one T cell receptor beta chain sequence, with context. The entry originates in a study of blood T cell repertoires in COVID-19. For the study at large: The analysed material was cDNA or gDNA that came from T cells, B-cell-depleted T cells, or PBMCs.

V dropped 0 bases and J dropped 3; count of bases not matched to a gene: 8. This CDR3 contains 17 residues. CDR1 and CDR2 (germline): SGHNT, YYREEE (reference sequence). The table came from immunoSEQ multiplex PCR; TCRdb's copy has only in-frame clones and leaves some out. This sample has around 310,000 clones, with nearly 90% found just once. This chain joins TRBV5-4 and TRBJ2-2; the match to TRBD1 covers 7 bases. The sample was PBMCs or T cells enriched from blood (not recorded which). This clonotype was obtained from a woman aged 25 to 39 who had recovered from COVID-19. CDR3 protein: CASSLGTGTVDTGELFF. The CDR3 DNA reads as TGTGCCAGCAGCTTGGGGACCGGGACAGTCGACACCGGGGAGCTGTTTTTT.